The text below deals with one T cell receptor beta chain. Its specific antigen is unknown. No much larger clonotype is one base removed from it; base qualities were not supplied. The library came from 5' RACE. Instrument on record: Illumina HiSeq 2000. A universal primer binding site was added through template switching, and the final cDNA carried a unique molecular identifier so that TCR cDNA molecules could be counted accurately. Specific primers in the conserved constant-segment region were used to synthesize first-strand cDNA for TCR alpha and beta chains. To control for contamination, each cDNA library was double barcoded with a SMART-Mk sample barcode plus Illumina barcodes. TruSeq adapter sequences and Illumina sample barcodes were added in two successive PCR steps. Sequencing of the TCR alpha and beta cDNA libraries was done on the Illumina HiSeq platform using custom primers. The source study handled its data this way. MiGEC was used to process raw reads and extract unique molecular identifiers, and MiXCR was used to find CDR3 positions. For each individual, recombination models were inferred using an EM algorithm with the repgenHMM and IGoR tools. Shared clonotype analysis was performed with the tcR package in R, normalizing sharing by the product of cloneset sizes. To study raw recombination free of thymic and clonal selection effects, out-of-frame nonproductive sequences were analyzed. Using fastp at Q25 and MiXCR, TCRdb reprocessed the public reads and kept productive beta chains. Identical CDR3 protein sequences are pooled into one entry, listed with their most common genes and DNA. The V and J calls were determined by TCRdb, not by the authors. The sample table shows 1.5 million to 2 million distinct CDR3 sequences, and around 33% are seen once. The leading ten clones occupy more than 0.25% of the sample.

Trimming takes 7 bases from V and 2 bases from J, and the germline ends sit 15 bases apart. Its CDR3 holds 15 amino acids, cysteine through phenylalanine. Only the CDR3 DNA stays, 45 bases, in frame from base 1. From a lookup of the germline V gene, CDR1 and CDR2 are MNHNS and SASEGT. Every donor was a healthy Caucasian. This specimen belongs to a study of identical twins (dated by TCRdb to 2016 to 2017). With regard to the full study: To test whether fetal clonotypes persist, the study used deep sequencing on TCR alpha and beta repertoires from monozygotic twins, unrelated adults of various ages, and cord blood. To rule out contamination, the twin experiments were replicated at different times with different library preparation protocols.

The paper's findings and limits, for the study overall: Invariant T cells such as MAIT and iNKT could partly confound zero-insertion analyses, though diverse VJ usage argued against this for most clonotypes. In monozygotic twins, recombination models systematically underestimated out-of-frame TCR alpha sharing, but the models matched the sharing seen between unrelated individuals. Because the same donors could not be followed over many years, the conclusions depended on cross-sectional statistical analysis. Compared with coincidental sharing between unrelated individuals, out-of-frame TCR alpha sequences shared between twins had an excess of sequences with low generation probability. In beta out-of-frame sequences, excess twin sharing was weaker, because having fewer shared sequences lowered the signal-to-noise ratio. Fewer insertions were carried by abundant cord blood beta clonotypes; a weaker similar trend was observed in young adult naive repertoires, while no such trend was observed in memory repertoires.

Sequenced input: cord blood. The rearrangement joined TRBV6-1 to TRBJ1-5, and perhaps TRBD1 as D gene, on 6 matching bases. The origin of this receptor is a newborn girl in good health. The sequenced DNA is TGTGCCAGCACCGTGGAAAGGGGGGGCAATCAGCCCCAGCATTTT. The encoded protein is CASTVERGGNQPQHF.